The source of this TCR beta chain is a study of shared clonotypes between healthy human individuals. Study-wide results and caveats: Deeper or shallower sequencing was expected to change how clonotypes are shared among donors. Clonotype sharing across several donors was observed for approximately 5% of naive CD4 clonotypes.

Original handling: Because ImmunoSEQ provided only junction sequences with no quality scores, the filtering differed. The method was immunoSEQ multiplex PCR; TCRdb's version includes in-frame clones alone and lacks a portion of them. V, J and clone size are taken as reported in that table, and D and trimming were inferred from the DNA itself. Of around 2,000,000 clones listed, around 96% are singletons. Trimming pared 5 bases from V and 0 bases from J, leaving 19 bases between. The CDR3 sequence is 17 residues long. Germline CDR1 is SEHNR and CDR2 is FQNEAQ (reference sequence). Turning to this clone: What it recognizes is unknown.

It was CD45RO-negative cells, positively selected for CCR7, that made up naive CD8 cells, with terminally differentiated effector memory CD45RA+ cells excluded. Caucasian adults living in Nashville, Tennessee, provided all samples. The chain carries TRBV7-9 and TRBJ1-2; TRBD1 is a possible D gene (5 bases). The source of this sequence is a young man in good health. Sequenced material: naive CD8+ T cells sorted from blood. Written as DNA, the CDR3 is TGTGCCAGCAGCCCCAGGCTGGGGCAGAGCACTAACTATGGCTACACCTTC. Protein sequence: CASSPRLGQSTNYGYTF.